This entry is about one TCR beta chain. One end of the junction is discordant with germline, which a read error may explain. Noted treatment: preoperative locoregional IRX-2 cytokine immunotherapy. This phase Ib study tested locoregional IRX-2 cytokine immunotherapy given before surgery. This sample was included in a study of preoperative IRX-2 immunotherapy in early breast cancer. There are 14 residues in the CDR3. Germline V CDR1 and CDR2: MNHGY, SAAAGT. Sequencing used immunoSEQ multiplex PCR; TCRdb keeps in-frame clones, though not all of them. The sample yields around 6,000 clones, 70% to 75% seen once.

The chain uses TRBV6-8 and TRBJ2-7; TRBD2 matches 7 bases. The input for sequencing was tumor tissue, taken before IRX-2 immunotherapy. This TCR came from a human donor with breast cancer. The CDR3 loop is CAISQGLPTYEQYF. In DNA form, the CDR3 reads TGTGCCATCAGTCAGGGACTACCTACCTACGAGCAGTACTTC.